This T cell receptor beta chain was obtained from a study of shared clonotypes between healthy human individuals. Across the study: Per donor, three plates held CD4 naive cells, three held CD4 memory, two held CD8 naive and one held CD8 memory.

Germline V gives CDR1 MDHEN, CDR2 SYDVKM. The CDR3 is 15 residues long. V gave up 6 bases and J gave up 2 bases; unmatched junction bases: 4. The run depth of the assay was deep. Genomic DNA (from each subset) was split evenly across several immunoSEQ plates. Replicate sorted-subset PCRs were loaded with approximately 190 ng DNA, 31,000 or so T cell genomes. Some clones are missing from TCRdb's copy, which holds only in-frame ones; the method was immunoSEQ multiplex PCR. Of approximately 320,000 clones in the sample, roughly 87% are singletons; the top ten hold 16%. V gene TRBV28 combines with J gene TRBJ2-2, with 9 nucleotides matching TRBD1. Specimen: memory CD8+ T cells sorted from blood. Subset here: CD45RO+ cells pooled with CCR7-negative TemRA cells. This receptor was obtained from a man aged 18-30 years in good health. CDR3 coding DNA: TGTGCCAGCAGAAGGGGACAGGGAAACACCGGGGAGCTGTTTTTT. Encoded protein: CASRRGQGNTGELFF.